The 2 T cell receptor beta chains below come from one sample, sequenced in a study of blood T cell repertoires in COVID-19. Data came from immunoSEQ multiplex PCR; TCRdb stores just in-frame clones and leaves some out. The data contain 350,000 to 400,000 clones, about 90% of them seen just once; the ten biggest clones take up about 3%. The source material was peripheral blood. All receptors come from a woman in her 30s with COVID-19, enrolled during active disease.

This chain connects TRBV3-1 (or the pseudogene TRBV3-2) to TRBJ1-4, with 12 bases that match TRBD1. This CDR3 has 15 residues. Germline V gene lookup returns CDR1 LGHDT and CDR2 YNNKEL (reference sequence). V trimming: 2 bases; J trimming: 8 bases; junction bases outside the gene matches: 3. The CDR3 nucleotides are TGTGCCAGCAGCCAACCGGGACAGGGGGCGGAAAAACTGTTTTTT. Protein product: CASSQPGQGAEKLFF.

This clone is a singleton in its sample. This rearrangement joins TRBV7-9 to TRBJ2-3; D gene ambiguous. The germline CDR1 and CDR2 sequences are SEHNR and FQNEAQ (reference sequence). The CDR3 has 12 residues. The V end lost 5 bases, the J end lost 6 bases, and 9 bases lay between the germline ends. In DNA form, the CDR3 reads TGTGCCAGCAGCACTAACTCGGATACGCAGTATTTT. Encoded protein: CASSTNSDTQYF.